The next 5 T cell receptor beta chains were all read from a single sample in a study of blood T cells in healthy people across ages. The authors ran a second PCR of 7 to 11 cycles using a sample-barcoded 5' primer and a J-beta primer mix. TCRdb passed the 5' RACE reads through MiXCR, listing each CDR3 protein once. The sample records hundreds of thousands of distinct CDR3 sequences, approximately 50% being singletons. The sample comprised blood. The source of these receptors is a woman aged 55-70 years in good health.

This rearrangement joins TRBV27 to TRBJ2-7; D call uncertain. The CDR3 covers 13 residues. Looked up from germline, CDR1 is MNHEY and CDR2 is SMNVEV (reference sequence). The ends were cut back, 7 bases at V and 4 bases at J, with 14 bases in the middle. CDR3 in DNA: TGTGCCAGCATTGCCCAGCCTGGTTACGAGCAGTACTTC. Translating gives CASIAQPGYEQYF.

The chain combines TRBV28 with TRBJ2-1; TRBD1 matches 8 bases. The CDR3 is 13 residues long. V shed 6 bases and J 7 bases; nucleotides not matched to a gene: 5. Germline CDR1 is MDHEN and CDR2 is SYDVKM. The CDR3 coding sequence is TGTGCCAGCAGATCCGGGACAGGTAATGAGCAGTTCTTC. This encodes CASRSGTGNEQFF. The whole variable domain, filled in from reference TRBV28 and TRBJ2-1, reads DVKVTQSSRYLVKRTGEKVFLECVQDMDHENMFWYRQDPGLGLRLIYFSYDVKMKEKGDIPEGYSVSREKKERFSLILESASTNQTSMYLCASRSGTGNEQFFGPGTRLTVL.

The count of this clonotype is one. The chain couples TRBV5-1 to TRBJ2-3, with 10 nucleotides matching TRBD2. Germline trimming cut 2 bases from V and 5 bases from J; bases unmatched to any gene: 5. The CDR3 extends over 15 amino acids. In germline, CDR1 is SGHRS, CDR2 YFSETQ. Written as DNA, the CDR3 is TGCGCCAGCAGCTTACTAGCGGGACCCTTAGATACGCAGTATTTT. The encoded protein is CASSLLAGPLDTQYF.

This sequence joins TRBV7-9 and TRBJ2-7; the match to TRBD2 covers 8 bases. The V segment lost 5 bases and the J segment 5 bases; nucleotides outside the gene matches: 11. The CDR3 loop spans 15 amino acids. Per the germline V gene, CDR1 is SEHNR and CDR2 is FQNEAQ (reference sequence). CDR3 amino acids: CASSGTGTRKHEQYF. The CDR3 bases are TGTGCCAGCAGCGGTACCGGGACTAGGAAACACGAGCAGTACTTC.

CDR3 nucleotide sequence: TGTGCCAGCAGCTTAGATTCTAGCGGGAGTACCGGGGAGCTGTTTTTT. This translates into CASSLDSSGSTGELFF. The chain joins TRBV7-2 to TRBJ2-2; 10 bases fit TRBD2. The trim removed 1 base at V and 5 bases at J, leaving 4 bases unmatched. The CDR3 contains 16 residues. Germline V gene sequence: CDR1 SGHTA, CDR2 FQGNSA. The full variable domain, rest sourced from reference TRBV7-2 and TRBJ2-2, is GAGVSQSPSNKVTEKGKDVELRCDPISGHTALYWYRQSLGQGLEFLIYFQGNSAPDKSGLPSDRFSAERTGGSVSTLTIQRTQQEDSAVYLCASSLDSSGSTGELFFGEGSRLTVL.